Listed here are 9 T cell receptor beta chains from one sample, sequenced in a study of Tregs in tolerant kidney transplant recipients (dated by TCRdb to the late 2010s). Libraries were prepared through the immunoSEQ multiplex PCR assay. As stored in TCRdb, this immuneACCESS dataset retains in-frame rearrangements with V and J assigned. A fraction of the clones does not appear; measured against another copy, unresolved V genes explain less than half of the discrepancy, and the remainder lacks a known reason. The sample profile shows 200,000 to 300,000 clones; 80% to 85% of them were found once. The ten largest clones capture under 0.65% of the sample. Input material: CD4+ T cells from blood. These receptors originate from a human donor in good health.

The J gene is TRBJ2-7, the V gene TRBV14; D perhaps matches TRBD2 (5 bases). Trimming removed 4 bases from V and 0 bases from J, with 10 bases in between. CDR1 is SGHDN, CDR2 FVKESK, per germline. The CDR3 is 14 residues long. The CDR3 DNA sequence: TGTGCCAGCAGCCCCGAGGGCCTCTCCTACGAGCAGTACTTC. Its translation: CASSPEGLSYEQYF.

The rearrangement uses TRBV11-2 and TRBJ2-7; TRBD2 matches at 12 bases. With V trimmed by 8 bases and J by 3 bases, 11 bases remained unmatched. CDR1 and CDR2 (germline): SGHAT, FQNNGV. There are 16 residues in the CDR3. In DNA form, the CDR3 reads TGTGCCAGCTACGACCCTAGCGGGAGGGCCTACTACGAGCAGTACTTC. It translates to CASYDPSGRAYYEQYF.

The CDR3 nucleotides are TGTGCCATCAGTGATGGGGAGGGCTCCTACGAGCAGTACTTC. Its protein is CAISDGEGSYEQYF. The rearrangement links TRBV10-3 to TRBJ2-5; 7 bases line up with TRBD2. The closer fit of TRBJ2-7 to the DNA end suggests the J call may be wrong. CDR3 length: 14 residues. CDR1 and CDR2 from the germline V gene are ENHRY and SYGVKD.

The J gene is TRBJ1-2, the V gene TRBV19; the D is unclear. Germline CDR1 is LNHDA and CDR2 is SQIVND (reference sequence). The ends were cut back, 3 bases at V and 4 bases at J, with 6 bases in the middle. The CDR3 is made up of 12 amino acids. The CDR3 region is CASSIRSYGYTF. CDR3 sequence (DNA): TGTGCCAGTAGTATCCGCAGCTATGGCTACACCTTC.

The chain uses TRBV10-1 and TRBJ1-1; D is unresolved. There are 12 residues in the CDR3. Trimming took 4 bases from V and 5 from J, leaving 8 bases between them. Germline CDR1 is WNHNN and CDR2 is SYGVQD (reference sequence). For the CDR3, the DNA is TGCGCCAGCAGTGTGGGAAGGACTGAAGCTTTCTTT. This codes for CASSVGRTEAFF.

This chain joins TRBV6-5 and TRBJ2-7, with 9 nucleotides matching TRBD1. V gave up 7 bases and J gave up 6 bases; unmatched junction bases: 10. Germline lookup yields CDR1 MNHEY and CDR2 SVGAGI. The CDR3 extends over 14 amino acids. In DNA form, the CDR3 reads TGTGCCAGCATTACAACAGGGGGCGCAGGCGAGCAGTACTTC. It is translated as CASITTGGAGEQYF.

This rearrangement joins TRBV5-1 to TRBJ1-1, with D unresolved. V was shortened by 4 bases and J by 2 bases, with 12 bases between the two germline ends. Germline V gene sequence: CDR1 SGHRS, CDR2 YFSETQ. The CDR3 totals 14 residues. CDR3 residues: CASSPKAENTEAFF. CDR3 sequence (DNA): TGCGCCAGCAGCCCCAAAGCGGAAAACACTGAAGCTTTCTTT.

The chain carries TRBV25-1 and TRBJ1-2, with D hard to call. The V end lost 0 bases, the J end lost 6 bases, and 11 bases lay between the germline ends. This CDR3 is built from 14 residues. The germline gives CDR1 MGHDK, CDR2 SYGVNS. CDR3 in DNA: TGTGCCAGCAGTGAATATTGGGGTCGGGATGGCTACACCTTC. Amino acids: CASSEYWGRDGYTF.

This chain joins TRBV5-6 and TRBJ1-6; 8 bases line up with TRBD1. Trimming removed 1 base from V and 7 bases from J; junction bases left unmatched: 10. CDR1 SGHDT and CDR2 YYEEEE come from the germline V gene. The CDR3 runs 17 residues. CDR3 in amino acids: CASSLRLTGVGNSPLHF. The CDR3 bases are TGTGCCAGCAGCTTGCGTCTGACAGGGGTAGGGAATTCACCCCTCCACTTT.